This entry is about one T cell receptor beta chain. CDR3 length: 14 residues. V lost 5 bases, J lost 0 bases, and 10 bases lay in between. The germline V gene has CDR1 MNHEY and CDR2 SVGAGI. The data were obtained in a study of control samples from healthy donors and cancer patients. Data came from immunoSEQ multiplex PCR; TCRdb stores just in-frame clones and leaves some out. Of over 100,000 clones in the sample, 90% are singletons; the top ten hold roughly 4.5%. Sequenced material: blood. The chain joins TRBV6-5 to TRBJ1-1; D may be TRBD1 (5 bases). This TCR was recovered from a human donor in good health. The donor label of this sample is uncertain. DNA of the CDR3: TGTGCCAGCAGTCCAGGGAATATGAACACTGAAGCTTTCTTT. Encoded protein: CASSPGNMNTEAFF.